This TCR beta chain was obtained from a study of shared clonotypes between healthy human individuals. The CDR3 totals 15 residues. Original handling: Filtering differed since immunoSEQ provided only junctions, with no quality scores. Measured with immunoSEQ multiplex PCR; TCRdb has only the in-frame clones, and not every one. That table gives V, J and clone size, and the DNA gave D and trimming. The data contain more than 2,000,000 clones, more than 85% of them singletons. The sequence was obtained from a man between 18 and 35 years old in good health. Some clones in this sample may be carry-over from other donors' samples. Material for sequencing was naive CD4+ T cells from PBMCs. Subset described: CD45RA+ positively selected. The genes are TRBV21-1 and TRBJ2-7. TRBV21-1 counts as a pseudogene. DNA for the CDR3: TGTGCCAGCAGCAAAAGGGTCGGGCAGAGCTACGAGCAGTACTTC. It is translated as CASSKRVGQSYEQYF.